This T cell receptor beta chain is from a study of cytomegalovirus exposure and HLA in healthy donors. About the research overall: The 120 or so validation repertoires were produced on the same platform as the approximately 620 repertoires of the first cohort. This was reported in a later analysis.

On this clone: Its cognate antigen is unknown.

The germline V and J ends were trimmed by 1 base and 3 bases, with 7 bases remaining between them. This CDR3 has 13 residues. Germline V CDR1 and CDR2: SEHNR, FQNEAQ (reference sequence). Study results and limitations: The tendency of first-cohort TCR clusters to co-occur in the 120 or so validation repertoires emerged from a later analysis. Cytomegalovirus status was reportedly diagnosed by the classifier with high specificity and sensitivity. Confirmation was obtained in vitro that three CMV-associated chains are specific for CMV antigens.

Data came from immunoSEQ multiplex PCR; TCRdb stores just in-frame clones and leaves some out. The repertoire holds roughly 330,000 clones, with approximately 90% as singletons. Material: PBMCs. This TCR derives from a woman in her twenties or thirties in good health and CMV-seropositive. The chain combines TRBV7-9 with TRBJ2-7; the D is unclear. CDR3 loop: CASSLGLNYEQYF. In nucleotides, the CDR3 is TGTGCCAGCAGCTTAGGGCTTAACTACGAGCAGTACTTC. Full variable domain (outside the CDR3, taken from reference TRBV7-9 and TRBJ2-7): DTGVSQNPRHKITKRGQNVTFRCDPISEHNRLYWYRQTLGQGPEFLTYFQNEAQLEKSRLLSDRFSAERPKGSFSTLEIQRTEQGDSAMYLCASSLGLNYEQYFGPGTRLTVT.